Sequencing of this T cell receptor (beta chain) was carried out in a study of T cells after yellow fever vaccination. Points from the study as a whole: Weaker, the secondary response peaked sooner, at day 5 versus 15.

The CDR3 totals 13 residues. The V gene lost 0 bases and the J gene lost 7 bases, with 6 bases spanning the gap. The germline V gene encodes CDR1 LGHNA and CDR2 YSLEER. Concerning this clonotype: What it binds is not known.

In making TCR cDNA, 5'RACE template switching added a universal primer site and UMIs to it. TCRdb re-called the 5' RACE reads with MiXCR, one entry per CDR3 protein. The sample includes roughly 350,000 distinct CDR3 sequences, over 3.5% seen only once; the top ten take 20% to 25%. This TCR was recovered from a man aged 18 to 30 who received the YFV17D yellow fever vaccine. The sample in question was PBMCs, obtained 5 days after the yellow fever booster vaccination. The chain is built from TRBV4-3 and TRBJ2-2; unclear D gene. CDR3 sequence: CASSQDINGELFF. The CDR3 coding sequence is TGCGCCAGCAGCCAAGATATCAACGGGGAGCTGTTTTTT.